This T cell receptor beta chain was found in a study of human T cells and chemical hapten exposure. Study-wide results and limits: Healthy people's immune response may differ from that of the donors, who had alopecia. With DPC sensitization, TCRs exceeding 1 in 1000 frequency showed no change.

There are many counts of this clonotype. The target antigen is unknown. Time point meaning: patch test 2, 6 weeks after DPC sensitization. The treatment here: therapeutic diphenylcyclopropenone sensitization with weekly scalp DPC. Trimming left V 0 bases short and J 5 bases short, with 8 bases between. Germline loops: CDR1 MNHNS, CDR2 SASEGT. The CDR3 has 14 amino acids. Each CDR3 protein gets one entry after TCRdb re-called the RACE reads with MiXCR. This repertoire shows about 42,000 distinct CDR3 sequences, more than 8.5% found once; its top ten account for approximately 15%. The chain links TRBV6-1 to TRBJ1-5; unclear D gene. The origin of this receptor is a woman in her 40s with alopecia areata. Some clones in this sample may be carry-over from other donors' samples. The sequencing used whole blood, collected in connection with sensitization to the hapten diphenylcyclopropenone (DPC). As DNA, the CDR3 is TGTGCCAGCAGTGAAGCTAGGTCTGATCAGCCCCAGCATTTT. Translated: CASSEARSDQPQHF.